This T cell receptor (beta chain) was obtained from a study of control samples from healthy donors and cancer patients. This table comes from immunoSEQ multiplex PCR, and its TCRdb copy is limited to in-frame clones, with some not included. Found here are tens of thousands of clones, 75% to 90% of them singletons; the top ten hold 2.9%. The CDR3 spans 14 residues. Germline V CDR1 and CDR2: MDHEN, SYDVKM. V dropped 4 bases and J dropped 7 bases, with 16 bases sitting between them. The rearrangement uses TRBV28 and TRBJ1-1; D possibly corresponds to TRBD1 (5 bases). The TCR sequence derives from a woman aged 50 to 65 with lung cancer. Sequencing was performed on PBMCs. CDR3 sequence reads: CASSSGLSASEAFF. As DNA, the CDR3 is TGTGCCAGCAGTTCGGGACTTTCAGCAAGTGAAGCTTTCTTT. The whole variable domain, remainder taken from reference TRBV28 and TRBJ1-1, is DVKVTQSSRYLVKRTGEKVFLECVQDMDHENMFWYRQDPGLGLRLIYFSYDVKMKEKGDIPEGYSVSREKKERFSLILESASTNQTSMYLCASSSGLSASEAFFGQGTRLTVV.